The entry below gives a single T cell receptor beta chain sequence along with its context. The antigen is unknown. This sample was included in a study of OX40 agonist ivuxolimab in advanced cancers. At the level of the study: Partial responses were observed in three patients, of whom one had hepatocellular carcinoma and two had cutaneous melanoma. Whole-study results and caveats: Fewer expanded clones were found on average in CD4+ than in CD8+ T cells. At 0.1 to 3.0 mg/kg and by week 6, CD4+ and CD8+ T cells in the blood had expanded clonally.

Some clones are missing from TCRdb's copy, which holds only in-frame ones; the method was immunoSEQ multiplex PCR. The data hold approximately 110,000 clones, with around 93% observed a single time. The CDR3 totals 15 residues. Germline assignment: CDR1 SGHAT and CDR2 FQDESV (reference sequence). V shed 5 bases and J shed 3 bases, with 17 bases lying between them. On cycle 4 day 1 and cycle 7 day 1, as well as at baseline, blood was sampled. Sequencing used CD4+ or CD8+ T cells sorted from blood, obtained in a trial of the OX40 agonist ivuxolimab. This TCR was recovered from an adult with an advanced solid tumor such as melanoma, head and neck, liver or kidney cancer. V is TRBV11-1 and J is TRBJ2-7, with D unresolved. CDR3 protein: CASSPPTPFGYEQYF. DNA for the CDR3: TGTGCCAGCAGCCCCCCCACCCCGTTCGGCTACGAGCAGTACTTC.